The clone carrying this TCR beta chain has ten or more counts. The antigen is undetermined. The data were obtained in a study of response to subunit inactivated influenza vaccine. Whole-study findings and limits: Authors suggested that a seasonal influenza vaccination recruits few new T cells each time.

TCRdb recomputed calls from the RT-PCR reads with MiXCR, one row per CDR3 protein. The table records under 750,000 distinct CDR3 sequences, approximately 10% of them present only once. Trimming removed 3 bases from V and 2 bases from J; junction bases left unmatched: 13. The germline V gene encodes CDR1 SGHAT and CDR2 FQNNGV. The CDR3 runs 18 residues. This sample comprised PBMCs from blood, obtained on the day of vaccination. The TCR sequence derives from a man aged 45-65 years who received an inactivated influenza vaccine. V gene TRBV11-2 combines with J gene TRBJ1-2; the match to TRBD1 covers 9 bases. CDR3 residues: CASSFSTGTGKGNYGYTF. In nucleotides, the CDR3 is TGTGCCAGCAGCTTCTCAACCGGGACAGGGAAGGGGAACTATGGCTACACCTTC.